The source of this T cell receptor (beta chain) is a study of T-cell memory formation after mild COVID-19. The study's findings and limits: Second-wave clones with a day 37 peak had unconfirmed SARS-CoV-2 specificity. Contracting CD4+ clones lay largely in CM and EM, with CD8+ ones residing in EMRA.

One entry per CDR3 protein, called by TCRdb with MiXCR from the 5' RACE reads. In the table there are about 360,000 distinct CDR3 sequences, approximately 15% of which are singletons. Remarks on this clonotype: The antigen is unknown.

The CDR3 runs to 14 residues. Trimming pared 5 bases from V and 3 bases from J, leaving 13 bases between. CDR1 is DFQATT and CDR2 is SNEGSKA in the germline V gene (reference sequence). This receptor was identified in a man younger than 35 who had mild COVID-19 (a few samples of this study predate the infection). Cell type and time point are not known. The sequenced sample consisted of PBMCs or a T cell subset sorted from them (not recorded which). The V gene is TRBV20-1, the J gene TRBJ2-2; possible D gene TRBD1, 5 bases. CDR3 sequence reads: CSAPWGLHTGELFF. In nucleotides, the CDR3 is TGCAGTGCTCCCTGGGGCTTGCACACCGGGGAGCTGTTTTTT.